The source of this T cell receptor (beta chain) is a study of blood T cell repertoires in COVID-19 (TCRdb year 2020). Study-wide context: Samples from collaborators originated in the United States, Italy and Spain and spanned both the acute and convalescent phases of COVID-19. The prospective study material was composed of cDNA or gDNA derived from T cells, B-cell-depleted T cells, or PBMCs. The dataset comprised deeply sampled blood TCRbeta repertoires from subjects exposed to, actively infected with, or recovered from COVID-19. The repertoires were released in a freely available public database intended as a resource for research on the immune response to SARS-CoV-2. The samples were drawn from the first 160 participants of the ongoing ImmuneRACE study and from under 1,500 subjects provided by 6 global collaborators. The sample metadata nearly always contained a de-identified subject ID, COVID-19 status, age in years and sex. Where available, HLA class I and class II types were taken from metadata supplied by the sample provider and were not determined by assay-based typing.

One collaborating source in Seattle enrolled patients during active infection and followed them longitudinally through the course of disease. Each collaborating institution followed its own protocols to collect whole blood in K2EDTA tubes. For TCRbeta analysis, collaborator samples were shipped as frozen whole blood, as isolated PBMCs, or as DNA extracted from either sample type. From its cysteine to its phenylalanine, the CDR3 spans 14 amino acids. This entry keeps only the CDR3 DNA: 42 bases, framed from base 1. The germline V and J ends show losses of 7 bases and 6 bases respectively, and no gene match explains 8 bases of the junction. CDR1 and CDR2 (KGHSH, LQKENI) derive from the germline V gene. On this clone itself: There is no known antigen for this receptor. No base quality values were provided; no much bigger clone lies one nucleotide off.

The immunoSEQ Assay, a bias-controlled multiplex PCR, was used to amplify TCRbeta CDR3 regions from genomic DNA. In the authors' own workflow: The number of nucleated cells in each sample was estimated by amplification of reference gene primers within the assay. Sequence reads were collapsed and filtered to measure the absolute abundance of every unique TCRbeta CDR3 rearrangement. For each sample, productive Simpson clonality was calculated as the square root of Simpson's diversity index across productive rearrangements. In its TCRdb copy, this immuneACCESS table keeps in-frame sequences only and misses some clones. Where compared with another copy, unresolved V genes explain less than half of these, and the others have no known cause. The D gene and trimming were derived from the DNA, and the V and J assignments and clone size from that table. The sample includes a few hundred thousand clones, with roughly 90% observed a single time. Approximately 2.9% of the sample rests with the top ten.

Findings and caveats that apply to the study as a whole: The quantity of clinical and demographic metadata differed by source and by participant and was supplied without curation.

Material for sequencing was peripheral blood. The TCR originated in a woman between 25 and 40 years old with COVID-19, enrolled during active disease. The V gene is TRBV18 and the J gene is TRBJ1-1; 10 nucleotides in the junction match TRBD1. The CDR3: CASLPGQGIAEAFF. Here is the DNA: TGTGCCAGCTTACCGGGACAGGGGATCGCTGAAGCTTTCTTT.